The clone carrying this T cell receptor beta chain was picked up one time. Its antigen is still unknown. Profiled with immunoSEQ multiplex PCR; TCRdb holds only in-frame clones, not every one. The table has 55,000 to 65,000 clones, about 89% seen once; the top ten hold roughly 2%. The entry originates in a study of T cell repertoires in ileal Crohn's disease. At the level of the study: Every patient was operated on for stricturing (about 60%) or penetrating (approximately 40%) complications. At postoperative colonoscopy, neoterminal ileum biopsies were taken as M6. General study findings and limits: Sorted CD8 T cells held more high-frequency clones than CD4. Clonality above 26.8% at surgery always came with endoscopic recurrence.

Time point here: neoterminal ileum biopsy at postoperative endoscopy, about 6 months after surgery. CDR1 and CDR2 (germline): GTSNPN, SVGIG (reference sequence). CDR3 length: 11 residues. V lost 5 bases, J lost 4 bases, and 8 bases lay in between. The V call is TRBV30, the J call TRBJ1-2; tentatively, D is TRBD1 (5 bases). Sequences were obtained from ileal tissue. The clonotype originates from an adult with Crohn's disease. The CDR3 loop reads CAWGRVYGYTF. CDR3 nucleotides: TGTGCCTGGGGCAGGGTCTATGGCTACACCTTC. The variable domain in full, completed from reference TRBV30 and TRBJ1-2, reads SQTIHQWPATLVQPVGSPLSLECTVEGTSNPNLYWYRQAAGRGLQLLFYSVGIGQISSEVPQNLSASRPQDRQFILSSKKLLLSDSGFYLCAWGRVYGYTFGSGTRLTVV.